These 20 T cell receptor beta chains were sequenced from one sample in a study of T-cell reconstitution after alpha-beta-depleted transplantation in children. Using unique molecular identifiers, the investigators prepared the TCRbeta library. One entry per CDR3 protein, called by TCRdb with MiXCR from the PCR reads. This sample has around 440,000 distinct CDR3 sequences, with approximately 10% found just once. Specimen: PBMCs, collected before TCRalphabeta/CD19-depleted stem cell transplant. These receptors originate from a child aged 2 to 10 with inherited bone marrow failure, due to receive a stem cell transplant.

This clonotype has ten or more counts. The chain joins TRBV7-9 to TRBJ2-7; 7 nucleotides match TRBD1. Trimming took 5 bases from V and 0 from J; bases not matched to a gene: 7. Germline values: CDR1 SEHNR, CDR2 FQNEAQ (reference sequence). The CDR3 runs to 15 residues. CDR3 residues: CASSPGQMVSYEQYF. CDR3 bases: TGTGCCAGCAGCCCGGGACAGATGGTCTCCTACGAGCAGTACTTC.

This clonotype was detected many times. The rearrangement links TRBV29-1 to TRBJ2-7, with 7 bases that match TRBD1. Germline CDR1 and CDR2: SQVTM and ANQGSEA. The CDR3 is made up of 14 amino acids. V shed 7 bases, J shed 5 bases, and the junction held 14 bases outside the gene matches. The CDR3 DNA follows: TGCAGCGCTCCTCTCCCGACAGGGAAAAACGAGCAGTACTTC. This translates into CSAPLPTGKNEQYF.

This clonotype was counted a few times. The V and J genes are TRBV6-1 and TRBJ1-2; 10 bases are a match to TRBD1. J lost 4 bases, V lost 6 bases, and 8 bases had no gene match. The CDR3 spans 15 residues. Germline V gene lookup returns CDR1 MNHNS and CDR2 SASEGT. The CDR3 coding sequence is TGTGCCAGCAGACTGGGACAGGGGATTAGCTATGGCTACACCTTC. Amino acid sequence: CASRLGQGISYGYTF.

CDR3 coding DNA: TGTGCCAGCAGCCGACAGATAGACAACACTGAAGCTTTCTTT. As protein: CASSRQIDNTEAFF. V gene TRBV5-4 combines with J gene TRBJ1-1, with a tentative D call TRBD1 (5 bases). This CDR3 spans 14 amino acids. Germline V lookup: CDR1 SGHNT, CDR2 YYREEE (reference sequence). Trimming took 4 bases from V and 2 from J, leaving 12 bases between them. The variable domain in full, completed from reference TRBV5-4 and TRBJ1-1, reads ETGVTQSPTHLIKTRGQQVTLRCSSQSGHNTVSWYQQALGQGPQFIFQYYREEENGRGNFPPRFSGLQFPNYSSELNVNALELDDSALYLCASSRQIDNTEAFFGQGTRLTVV.

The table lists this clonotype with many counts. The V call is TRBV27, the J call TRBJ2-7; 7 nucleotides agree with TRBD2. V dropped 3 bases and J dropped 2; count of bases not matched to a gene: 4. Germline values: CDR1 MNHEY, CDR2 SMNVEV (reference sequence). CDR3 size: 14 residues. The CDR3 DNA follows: TGTGCCAGCAGTTTGGCTAGCGGTCCCTACGAGCAGTACTTC. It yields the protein CASSLASGPYEQYF.

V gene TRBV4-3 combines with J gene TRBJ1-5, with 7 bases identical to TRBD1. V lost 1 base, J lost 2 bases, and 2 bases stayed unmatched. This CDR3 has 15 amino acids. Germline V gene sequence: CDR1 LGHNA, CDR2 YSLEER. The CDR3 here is CASSQGDRGNQPQHF. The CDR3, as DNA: TGCGCCAGCAGCCAAGGAGACAGGGGCAATCAGCCCCAGCATTTT.

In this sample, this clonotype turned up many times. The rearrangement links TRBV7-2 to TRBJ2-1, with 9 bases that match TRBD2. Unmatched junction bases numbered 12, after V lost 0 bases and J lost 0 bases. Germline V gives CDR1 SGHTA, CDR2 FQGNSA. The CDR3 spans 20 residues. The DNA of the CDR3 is TGTGCCAGCAGCTTAGCGCCCCGACTAGCGGACCCGAGCTCCTACAATGAGCAGTTCTTC. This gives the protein CASSLAPRLADPSSYNEQFF.

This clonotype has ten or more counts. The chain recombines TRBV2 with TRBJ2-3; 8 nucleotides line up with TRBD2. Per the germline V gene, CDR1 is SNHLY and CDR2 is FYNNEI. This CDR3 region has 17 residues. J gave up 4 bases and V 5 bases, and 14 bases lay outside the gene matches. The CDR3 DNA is TGTGCCAGCAGTCGACCCGTAGCGGGACGTCATCCAGATACGCAGTATTTT. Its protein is CASSRPVAGRHPDTQYF.

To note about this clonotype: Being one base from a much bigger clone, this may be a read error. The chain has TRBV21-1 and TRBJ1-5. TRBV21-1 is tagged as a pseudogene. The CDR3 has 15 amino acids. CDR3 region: CASSNWGERDEPQHF. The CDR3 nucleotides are TGTGCCAGCAGCAATTGGGGGGAGCGGGATGAGCCCCAGCATTTT.

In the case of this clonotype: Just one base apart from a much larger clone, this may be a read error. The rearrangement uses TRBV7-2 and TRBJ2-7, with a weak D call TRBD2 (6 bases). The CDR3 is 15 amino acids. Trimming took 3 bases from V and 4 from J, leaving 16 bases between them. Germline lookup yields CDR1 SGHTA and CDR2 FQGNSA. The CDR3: CASSLATGAPYEQYF. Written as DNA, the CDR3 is TGTGCCAGCAGCTTGGCCACGGGAGCGCCGTACGAGCAGTACTTC.

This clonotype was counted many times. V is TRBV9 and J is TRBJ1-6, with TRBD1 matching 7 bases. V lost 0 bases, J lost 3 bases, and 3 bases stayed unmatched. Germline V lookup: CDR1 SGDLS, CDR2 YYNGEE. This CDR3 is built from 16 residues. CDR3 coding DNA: TGTGCCAGCAGCGTAGAGGGGGCTCACTATAATTCACCCCTCCACTTT. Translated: CASSVEGAHYNSPLHF.

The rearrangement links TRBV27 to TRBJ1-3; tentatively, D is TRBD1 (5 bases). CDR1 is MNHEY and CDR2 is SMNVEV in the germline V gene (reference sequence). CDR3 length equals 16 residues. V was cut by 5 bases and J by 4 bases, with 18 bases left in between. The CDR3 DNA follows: TGTGCCAGCAGTCTTAGCCAGGGAATTGGAGGAAACACCATATATTTT. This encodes CASSLSQGIGGNTIYF.

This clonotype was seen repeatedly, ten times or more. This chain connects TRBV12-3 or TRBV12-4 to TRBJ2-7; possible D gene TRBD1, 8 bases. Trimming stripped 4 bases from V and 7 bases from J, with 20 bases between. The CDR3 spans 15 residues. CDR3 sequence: CASSSLTGGAREQYF. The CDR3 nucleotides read TGTGCCAGCAGTTCCTTAACAGGGGGGGCGCGGGAGCAGTACTTC.

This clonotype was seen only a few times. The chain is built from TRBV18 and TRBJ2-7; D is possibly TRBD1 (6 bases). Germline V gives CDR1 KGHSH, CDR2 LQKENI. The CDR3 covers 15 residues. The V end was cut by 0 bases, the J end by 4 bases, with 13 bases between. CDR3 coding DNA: TGTGCCAGCTCACCACCTCAGGGTAGGGGGTACGAGCAGTACTTC. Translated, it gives CASSPPQGRGYEQYF.

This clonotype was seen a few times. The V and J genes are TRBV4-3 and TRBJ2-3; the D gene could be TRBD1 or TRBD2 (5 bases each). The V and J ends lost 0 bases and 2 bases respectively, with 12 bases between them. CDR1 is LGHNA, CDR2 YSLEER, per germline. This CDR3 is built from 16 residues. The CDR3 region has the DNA TGCGCCAGCAGCCAAGATTTAAGGGGAGCCACAGATACGCAGTATTTT. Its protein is CASSQDLRGATDTQYF.

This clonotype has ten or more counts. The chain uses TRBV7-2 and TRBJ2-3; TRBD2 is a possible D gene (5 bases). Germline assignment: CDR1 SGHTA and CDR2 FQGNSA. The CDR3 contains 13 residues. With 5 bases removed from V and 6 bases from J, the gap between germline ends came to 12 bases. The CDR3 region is CASSPQRRDTQYF. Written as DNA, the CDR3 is TGTGCCAGCAGCCCCCAGCGGCGGGATACGCAGTATTTT.

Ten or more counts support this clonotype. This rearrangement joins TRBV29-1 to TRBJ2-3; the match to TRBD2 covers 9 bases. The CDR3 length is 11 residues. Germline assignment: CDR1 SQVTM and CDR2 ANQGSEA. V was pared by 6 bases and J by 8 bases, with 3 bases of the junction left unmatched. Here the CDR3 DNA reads TGCAGCGTCGCACTAGCGGGTACGCAGTATTTT. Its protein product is CSVALAGTQYF.

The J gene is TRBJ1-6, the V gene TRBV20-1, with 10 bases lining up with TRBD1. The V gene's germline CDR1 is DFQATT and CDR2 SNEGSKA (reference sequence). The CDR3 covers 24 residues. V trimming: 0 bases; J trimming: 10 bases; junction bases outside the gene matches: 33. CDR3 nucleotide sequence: TGCAGTGCTAGAGATCCGCCATTGGACAGGGGGAAAAGAGGGTGGTGGATCACGAACTCACCCCTCCACTTT. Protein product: CSARDPPLDRGKRGWWITNSPLHF.

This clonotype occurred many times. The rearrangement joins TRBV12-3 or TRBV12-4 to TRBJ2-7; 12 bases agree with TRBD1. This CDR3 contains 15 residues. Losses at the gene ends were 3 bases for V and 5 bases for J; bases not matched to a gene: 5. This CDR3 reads CASSLGTGGLNEQYF. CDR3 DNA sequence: TGTGCCAGCAGTTTGGGGACAGGGGGCTTGAACGAGCAGTACTTC.

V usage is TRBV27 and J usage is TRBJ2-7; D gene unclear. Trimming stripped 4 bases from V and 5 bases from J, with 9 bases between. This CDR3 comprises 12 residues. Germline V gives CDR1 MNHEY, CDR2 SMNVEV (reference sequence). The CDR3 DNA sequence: TGTGCCAGCAGTTCCCCGGCGAACGAGCAGTACTTC. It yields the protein CASSSPANEQYF.